This T cell receptor (beta chain) was profiled in a study of beta chain features in type 1 diabetes. In the study overall: Age, gender and cell yields were alike across patients and healthy donors. In all, around 100,000,000 sorted cells from all samples were analyzed. Broader study findings: Patients' naive, central memory and regulatory TCRB repertoires appeared more alike than those of healthy donors.

As for this clone: No antigen is known for it.

Reverse transcribing all isolated RNA meant expressed TCRB transcripts were sequenced. The repertoire was sequenced with immunoSEQ multiplex PCR; TCRdb's copy has only in-frame clones and lacks some. This table has approximately 250,000 clones, less than 15% appearing once. CDR1 and CDR2 from the germline V gene are SNHLY and FYNNEI. Unmatched junction bases numbered 5, after V lost 5 bases and J lost 1 base. The length of the CDR3 is 15 residues. CD45RO/CCR7/CD25/CD127/CD95/CD27 sorting isolated CD4+ naive, central memory, regulatory and stem cell-like memory cells. The receptor's source is a woman aged 35 to 49 in good health. Input material: naive CD4+ T cells from blood. J is TRBJ1-1 and V is TRBV2, with 9 bases identical to TRBD1. DNA for the CDR3: TGTGCCAGCAGTCGGGACAGGGCGTCGAACACTGAAGCTTTCTTT. It yields the protein CASSRDRASNTEAFF.